This TCR beta chain derives from a study of identical twins. General study results and limits: Donors were not followed over many years; analysis was cross-sectional. Models underpredicted monozygotic twin sharing of out-of-frame TCR alpha.

The length of the CDR3 is 18 residues. Germline assignment: CDR1 SGHTA and CDR2 FQGNSA. Trimming stripped 1 base from V and 4 bases from J, with 20 bases between. A remark on this clonotype: Its antigen is unidentified.

It was template switching that added a universal primer site, and there were unique molecular identifiers on the cDNA. TCRdb reprocessed the 5' RACE reads with MiXCR, giving one entry per CDR3 protein. The table has 1.5 million to 2 million distinct CDR3 sequences, about 32% seen once. The receptor's source is a newborn girl in good health. The gene calls are TRBV7-2 and TRBJ1-5; a possible D gene is TRBD1 (6 bases). What was sequenced was cord blood. The CDR3 DNA reads TGTGCCAGCAGCTTAGTTACCTCATCCGGGACACGGAATCAGCCCCAGCATTTT. As protein: CASSLVTSSGTRNQPQHF.